This TCR beta chain is from a study of T cell responses to AZD1222 COVID-19 vaccine. Study results and limitations: Along spike, vaccine-associated CD4 TCRs were found throughout, with dominance at 160-218 and 743-854.

This CDR3 comprises 15 residues. Germline V lookup: CDR1 PRHDT, CDR2 FYEKMQ (reference sequence). V shed 5 bases and J shed 1 base, with 12 bases lying between them. A remark on this clone: The target antigen is unknown.

The assay was immunoSEQ multiplex PCR, and TCRdb's table has in-frame clones only and misses some. The sample comprises about 130,000 clones, approximately 93% of which are singletons, and under 3.5% rests with the top ten. This chain connects TRBV13 to TRBJ1-3; D is ambiguous. The clonotype comes from an adult in good health. Sequenced here: peripheral blood, sampled on day 0 of AZD1222 vaccination. The CDR3, as DNA: TGTGCCAGCAGCCGGACCTACTTATCTGGAAACACCATATATTTT. Its translation: CASSRTYLSGNTIYF. The full variable domain, in which reference TRBV13 and TRBJ1-3 provide the parts outside the CDR3, is AAGVIQSPRHLIKEKRETATLKCYPIPRHDTVYWYQQGPGQDPQFLISFYEKMQSDKGSIPDRFSAQQFSDYHSELNMSSLELGDSALYFCASSRTYLSGNTIYFGEGSWLTVV.